Each of the 22 T cell receptor beta chains below was sequenced from the same sample in a study of brain T cells in children with intractable seizures. The assay was immunoSEQ multiplex PCR, and TCRdb's table has in-frame clones only and misses some. The sample includes 60,000 to 85,000 clones, about 93% seen only once; the top ten take approximately 1.4%. The sample was peripheral blood, taken at surgery. Every receptor here comes from a boy under two years old with tuberous sclerosis and intractable seizures.

The gene calls are TRBV27 and TRBJ1-2; D perhaps matches TRBD1 (5 bases). Trimming took off 0 bases at V and 1 base at J, with 15 bases between the two ends. CDR1 is MNHEY and CDR2 is SMNVEV in the germline V gene (reference sequence). The CDR3 has 17 residues. The CDR3 nucleotides are TGTGCCAGCAGTTTATCTGCCTCAACAGGCCTTAACTATGGCTACACCTTC. Translation: CASSLSASTGLNYGYTF.

About this clone: An end of the junction does not agree with germline; a read error may underlie this. J is TRBJ2-2 and V is TRBV9; tentatively, D is TRBD2 (5 bases). This CDR3 has 16 amino acids. The germline V gene has CDR1 SGDLS and CDR2 YYNGEE. In DNA, the CDR3 is TGTGCCAGCAGCGGACGGACTGATAGGAACGCCGGGGAGCTGTTTTTT. It is translated as CASSGRTDRNAGELFF.

This chain connects TRBV29-1 to TRBJ1-2, with 7 bases lining up with TRBD1. The CDR3 covers 13 residues. Trimming removed 6 bases from V and 0 bases from J; junction bases left unmatched: 4. Per germline, CDR1 SQVTM and CDR2 ANQGSEA. Here the CDR3 reads CSVWDRANYGYTF. The CDR3 DNA sequence: TGCAGCGTCTGGGACAGAGCTAACTATGGCTACACCTTC. Drawing the rest from reference TRBV29-1 and TRBJ1-2, the complete variable domain is SAVISQKPSRDICQRGTSLTIQCQVDSQVTMMFWYRQQPGQSLTLIATANQGSEATYESGFVIDKFPISRPNLTFSTLTVSNMSPEDSSIYLCSVWDRANYGYTFGSGTRLTVV.

This chain joins TRBV3-1 (or the pseudogene TRBV3-2) and TRBJ1-6, with a weak D call TRBD1 (6 bases). CDR1 and CDR2 from the germline V gene are LGHDT and YNNKEL (reference sequence). Trimming cost V 6 bases and J 7 bases, with 13 bases left between them. This CDR3 region has 14 residues. The CDR3 bases are TGTGCCAGCAGTCAATGGACAGAAAATTCACCCCTCCACTTT. It translates to CASSQWTENSPLHF.

CDR3 in amino acids: CAWSVRIAEAFF. The CDR3 nucleotides read TGTGCCTGGAGTGTACGGATTGCTGAAGCTTTCTTT. The chain uses TRBV30 and TRBJ1-1; D unclear. The CDR3 covers 12 residues. Germline CDR1 GTSNPN, CDR2 SVGIG (reference sequence). With 0 bases removed from V and 6 bases from J, the gap between germline ends came to 8 bases.

CDR3 nucleotide sequence: TGCGCCAGCAGCCAATCCGGGACAGCCTACGAGCAGTACTTC. This gives the protein CASSQSGTAYEQYF. J is TRBJ2-7 and V is TRBV4-1; TRBD1 agrees at 7 bases. The CDR3 is made up of 14 amino acids. Per the germline V gene, CDR1 is MGHRA and CDR2 is YSYEKL. With 2 bases clipped from V and 2 bases from J, the junction kept 3 bases outside the gene matches.

The chain joins TRBV19 to TRBJ1-1; TRBD1 aligns across 9 bases. V lost 7 bases, J lost 1 base, and 16 bases stayed unmatched. The germline V gene has CDR1 LNHDA and CDR2 SQIVND (reference sequence). The CDR3 is made up of 18 amino acids. The CDR3 sequence is CASNAALGQGIKNTEAFF. Here the CDR3 DNA reads TGTGCCAGTAACGCCGCCCTTGGACAGGGGATCAAGAACACTGAAGCTTTCTTT.

This rearrangement joins TRBV5-4 to TRBJ2-7, with D unclear. The length of the CDR3 is 11 residues. The V gene lost 3 bases and the J gene lost 3 bases, with 4 bases spanning the gap. Germline-derived CDR1 and CDR2 are SGHNT and YYREEE (reference sequence). This CDR3 reads CASSSDYEQYF. CDR3 bases: TGTGCCAGCAGCTCCGACTACGAGCAGTACTTC.

The chain carries TRBV6-4 and TRBJ1-2; 8 nucleotides align to TRBD1. This CDR3 comprises 13 residues. Germline loops: CDR1 MRHNA, CDR2 SNTAGT. J was trimmed by 4 bases and V by 3 bases; bases with no gene match: 1. As DNA, the CDR3 is TGTGCCAGCAGTGATACAGGGGGCTATGGCTACACCTTC. It is translated as CASSDTGGYGYTF.

The chain recombines TRBV6-5 with TRBJ2-5; D perhaps matches TRBD2 (6 bases). The CDR3 covers 15 residues. The V and J ends lost 6 bases and 3 bases respectively, with 17 bases between them. CDR1 is MNHEY, CDR2 SVGAGI, per germline. The CDR3 spells CASSPSLAEKETQYF. The CDR3 DNA reads TGTGCCAGCAGCCCCTCCTTAGCGGAGAAAGAGACCCAGTACTTC.

CDR3 nucleotides: TGCGCCAGCAGCCTGGGACAGGGTTATGAAAAACTGTTTTTT. Amino acids: CASSLGQGYEKLFF. The chain recombines TRBV4-1 with TRBJ1-4; 9 positions match TRBD1. The CDR3 loop spans 14 amino acids. Germline CDR1 is MGHRA and CDR2 is YSYEKL. With 4 bases clipped from V and 6 bases from J, the junction kept 3 bases outside the gene matches.

As to this clone: It is unclear where the CDR3 begins or ends on the DNA, so no DNA is shown, and the CDR3 is as TCRdb lists it. The chain carries TRBV12-1 and TRBJ1-5; the table's TRBD1 call for D was not verified on the DNA. TRBV12-1 is a documented pseudogene. The length of the CDR3 is 15 amino acids, counting both ends. The CDR3 protein is CASSFGTGIGQPQHF.

This chain uses TRBV5-6 with TRBJ2-5; D is perhaps TRBD1 or TRBD2 (5 bases each). Germline values: CDR1 SGHDT, CDR2 YYEEEE. The CDR3 loop spans 14 amino acids. The V and J ends lost 4 bases and 6 bases respectively, with 16 bases between them. In nucleotides, the CDR3 is TGTGCCAGCAGCAAGGGACGCCAGGAAAAGACCCAGTACTTC. Its protein is CASSKGRQEKTQYF.

V is TRBV7-3 and J is TRBJ2-7, with 8 bases matching TRBD2. Germline V gene sequence: CDR1 SGHTA, CDR2 FQGTGA. The CDR3 spans 13 residues. Unmatched junction bases numbered 7, after V lost 10 bases and J lost 2 bases. CDR3 bases: TGTGCCACCGACACTAGCGGTCCCTACGAGCAGTACTTC. This encodes CATDTSGPYEQYF. Based on the CDR3 plus reference TRBV7-3 and TRBJ2-7, the full variable domain is GAGVSQTPSNKVTEKGKYVELRCDPISGHTALYWYRQSLGQGPEFLIYFQGTGAADDSGLPNDRFFAVRPEGSVSTLKIQRTERGDSAVYLCATDTSGPYEQYFGPGTRLTVT.

The rearrangement uses TRBV30 and TRBJ1-1; a weak D match, TRBD1 (5 bases). The CDR3 runs 14 residues. The V end was cut by 2 bases, the J end by 2 bases, with 12 bases between. CDR1 and CDR2 from the germline V gene are GTSNPN and SVGIG (reference sequence). The CDR3 DNA sequence: TGTGCCTGGAGTCCTCAACAGGTAAACACTGAAGCTTTCTTT. Its protein is CAWSPQQVNTEAFF.

The gene calls are TRBV13 and TRBJ2-1; a weak D match, TRBD1 (5 bases). Germline CDR1 is PRHDT and CDR2 is FYEKMQ (reference sequence). This CDR3 has 13 residues. Trimming left V 4 bases short and J 4 bases short, with 8 bases between. The CDR3 sequence is CASSSQGYNEQFF. In DNA form, the CDR3 reads TGTGCCAGCAGCTCTCAGGGATACAATGAGCAGTTCTTC.

CDR3 nucleotides: TGTGCCAGCAGCTTAGCCTCTCGGGTTAATGAAAAACTGTTTTTT. Protein sequence: CASSLASRVNEKLFF. The J gene is TRBJ1-4, the V gene TRBV7-9, with D unclear. The CDR3 totals 15 residues. Germline CDR1 and CDR2: SEHNR and FQNEAQ (reference sequence). With 0 bases removed from V and 4 bases from J, the gap between germline ends came to 9 bases.

The chain couples TRBV5-5 to TRBJ1-4, with unresolved D. Deletions cut 2 bases from V and 6 bases from J, with 14 bases between. The germline V gene has CDR1 SGHKS and CDR2 YYEKEE (reference sequence). The CDR3 sequence is 15 residues long. The CDR3 DNA sequence: TGTGCCAGCAGCTTCATCGGGGTAAATCATGAAAAACTGTTTTTT. Translation: CASSFIGVNHEKLFF. The whole variable domain, filled in from reference TRBV5-5 and TRBJ1-4, reads DAGVTQSPTHLIKTRGQQVTLRCSPISGHKSVSWYQQVLGQGPQFIFQYYEKEERGRGNFPDRFSARQFPNYSSELNVNALLLGDSALYLCASSFIGVNHEKLFFGSGTQLSVL.

The chain couples TRBV14 to TRBJ2-2; D remains ambiguous. Per germline, CDR1 SGHDN and CDR2 FVKESK. This CDR3 region has 13 residues. V lost 6 bases, J lost 0 bases, and 5 bases lay in between. CDR3 residues: CASRAANTGELFF. In DNA form, the CDR3 reads TGTGCCAGCAGGGCGGCGAACACCGGGGAGCTGTTTTTT.

The table lists this clone with a count of one. The V and J genes are TRBV14 and TRBJ1-2, with D uncertain. Germline CDR1 reads SGHDN; CDR2 reads FVKESK. The length of the CDR3 is 13 residues. V shed 0 bases and J shed 6 bases, with 8 bases lying between them. The CDR3 here is CASSQEMRHGYTF. The CDR3 DNA follows: TGTGCCAGCAGCCAAGAAATGCGCCATGGCTACACCTTC.

V and J are TRBV6-1 and TRBJ1-5, with D hard to call. There are 13 residues in the CDR3. The V end was cut by 6 bases, the J end by 3 bases, with 9 bases between. The germline CDR1 and CDR2 sequences are MNHNS and SASEGT. The CDR3 spells CASRYSYNQPQHF. In DNA form, the CDR3 reads TGTGCCAGCAGGTACAGCTACAATCAGCCCCAGCATTTT.

The V and J genes are TRBV4-2 and TRBJ2-1, with D tentatively TRBD2 (5 bases). Germline CDR1 reads LGHNA; CDR2 reads YNFKEQ. V was pared by 1 base and J by 4 bases, with 11 bases between. This CDR3 contains 15 residues. CDR3 region: CASSQGGRRYNEQFF. DNA for the CDR3: TGTGCCAGCAGCCAAGGAGGACGGAGGTACAATGAGCAGTTCTTC.